The entry that follows covers one T cell receptor beta chain sequence. V lost 2 bases, J lost 5 bases, and 12 bases lay in between. The CDR3 length is 15 residues. The data originate from a study of early T cells in non-severe SARS-CoV-2 infection. Whole-study context: Unsorted whole-blood RNA was sequenced in bulk, leaving chains unpaired.

TCRdb re-called the 5' RACE reads through MiXCR, storing one row per CDR3 protein. The sample consists of tens of thousands of distinct CDR3 sequences, around 7% of them appearing once. The chain recombines TRBV12-3 or TRBV12-4 with TRBJ2-2; possible D gene TRBD1, 6 bases. The clonotype originates from an adult who was a healthcare worker with PCR-confirmed SARS-CoV-2 infection or an uninfected control (not recorded which). Sequenced here: whole blood, sampled at baseline. The CDR3 bases are TGTGCCAGCAGTTTATCAGGGGCGCGGACCGGGGAGCTGTTTTTT. Translation gives CASSLSGARTGELFF.